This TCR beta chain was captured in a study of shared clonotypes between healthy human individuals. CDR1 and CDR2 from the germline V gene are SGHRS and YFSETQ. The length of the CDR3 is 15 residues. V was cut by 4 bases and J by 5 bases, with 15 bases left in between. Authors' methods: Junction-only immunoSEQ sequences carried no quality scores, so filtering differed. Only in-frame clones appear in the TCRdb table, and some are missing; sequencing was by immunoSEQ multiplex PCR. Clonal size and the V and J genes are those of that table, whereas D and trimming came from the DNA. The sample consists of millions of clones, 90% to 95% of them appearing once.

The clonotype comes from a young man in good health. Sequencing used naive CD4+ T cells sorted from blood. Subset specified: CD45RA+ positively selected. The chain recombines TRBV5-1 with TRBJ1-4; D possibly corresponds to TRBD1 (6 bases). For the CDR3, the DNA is TGCGCCAGCAGCCGCCTACAGGGCGAAAATGAAAAACTGTTTTTT. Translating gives CASSRLQGENEKLFF.